Presented here are 22 T cell receptor beta chains from one specimen sequenced in a study of OX40 agonist ivuxolimab in advanced cancers. Profiling relied on immunoSEQ multiplex PCR, and the TCRdb table lists in-frame clones only, not all of them. The sample lists 50,000 to 75,000 clones, about 89% occurring once. The specimen comprised CD4+ or CD8+ T cells sorted from blood, sampled in a trial of the OX40 agonist ivuxolimab. The receptors here all came from an adult with an advanced solid tumor such as melanoma, head and neck, liver or kidney cancer.

J is TRBJ1-5 and V is TRBV28, with D perhaps matching TRBD1 (6 bases). The V and J ends lost 6 bases and 8 bases respectively, with 11 bases between them. CDR3 length: 12 amino acids. Looked up from germline, CDR1 is MDHEN and CDR2 is SYDVKM. Here the CDR3 reads CASSLQGEPQHF. DNA of the CDR3: TGTGCCAGCAGCCTACAGGGTGAGCCCCAGCATTTT.

The genes are TRBV6-1 and TRBJ1-2; D is possibly TRBD1 (6 bases). Germline CDR1 is MNHNS and CDR2 is SASEGT. The V gene lost 2 bases and the J gene lost 4 bases, with 14 bases spanning the gap. CDR3 length: 15 amino acids. The CDR3 protein is CASSETGGVGYGYTF. Written as DNA, the CDR3 is TGTGCCAGCAGTGAAACTGGGGGCGTAGGCTATGGCTACACCTTC.

The chain carries TRBV11-2 and TRBJ1-4, with 8 nucleotides matching TRBD1. The CDR3 contains 15 residues. Unmatched junction bases numbered 5, after V lost 0 bases and J lost 8 bases. Germline V gene sequence: CDR1 SGHAT, CDR2 FQNNGV. The DNA for the CDR3 is TGTGCCAGCAGCTTAGATAGGGCAGGGGGCGAAAAACTGTTTTTT. Residues: CASSLDRAGGEKLFF.

The V call is TRBV4-1, the J call TRBJ2-7; D may be TRBD2 (6 bases). Trimming removed 6 bases at V and 0 bases at J, with 15 bases between. Germline V gene data show CDR1 as MGHRA and CDR2 as YSYEKL. CDR3 size: 15 residues. The CDR3 here is CASSSFGGSSYEQYF. The DNA of the CDR3 is TGCGCCAGCAGTTCATTTGGGGGGTCCTCCTACGAGCAGTACTTC.

This sequence joins TRBV2 and TRBJ1-2; tentative D call: TRBD1 (6 bases). CDR1 and CDR2 from the germline V gene are SNHLY and FYNNEI. The ends were cut back, 8 bases at V and 7 bases at J, with 20 bases in the middle. The CDR3 loop spans 14 amino acids. CDR3 in amino acids: CASETGQLSRGYTF. The CDR3 nucleotides are TGTGCCAGCGAGACGGGACAACTAAGCCGTGGCTACACCTTC.

The chain joins TRBV6-5 to TRBJ1-2; no firm D call. With 6 bases removed from V and 8 bases from J, the gap between germline ends came to 10 bases. Germline V gene sequence: CDR1 MNHEY, CDR2 SVGAGI. There are 11 residues in the CDR3. Here the CDR3 DNA reads TGTGCCAGCAGGGGTGGGGAGGGCTACACCTTC. It yields the protein CASRGGEGYTF.

This clone was detected only once. The chain is built from TRBV30 and TRBJ1-2, with TRBD1 matching 9 bases. The CDR3 consists of 13 residues. Germline-derived CDR1 and CDR2 are GTSNPN and SVGIG (reference sequence). With V trimmed by 3 bases and J by 4 bases, 3 bases remained unmatched. The CDR3 loop reads CAWSRDRVYGYTF. In DNA, the CDR3 is TGTGCCTGGAGCCGGGACAGGGTCTATGGCTACACCTTC.

This chain connects TRBV7-2 to TRBJ2-3, with 9 nucleotides matching TRBD2. The junction had 5 bases not matched to a gene; V was cut back by 1 base and J by 12 bases. This CDR3 contains 13 residues. Germline V gene sequence: CDR1 SGHTA, CDR2 FQGNSA. CDR3 DNA: TGTGCCAGCAGCTTAGGCGGGGGGGACTATCAGTATTTT. Residues: CASSLGGGDYQYF.

The chain uses TRBV14 and TRBJ1-2; no reliable D call. The germline gives CDR1 SGHDN, CDR2 FVKESK. Deletions cut 0 bases from V and 8 bases from J, with 22 bases between. The CDR3 loop spans 17 amino acids. The DNA of the CDR3 is TGTGCCAGCAGCCAAGATACCCTAGTCGGTGAGGTCGGGGGCTACACCTTC. Its protein is CASSQDTLVGEVGGYTF.

This clone is a singleton in its sample. The chain carries TRBV6-6 and TRBJ2-1; 7 bases agree with TRBD1. V lost 7 bases and J lost 14; bases outside the gene matches: 5. Germline V CDR1 and CDR2: MNHNY, SVGAGI (reference sequence). This CDR3 contains 10 residues. The CDR3 DNA follows: TGTGCCAGCAATAAGGGACAGAAGTTCTTC. Its translation: CASNKGQKFF.

This CDR3 reads CASSPTGDYGYTF. Here the CDR3 DNA reads TGTGCCAGCAGCCCAACAGGGGACTATGGCTACACCTTC. The chain couples TRBV5-5 to TRBJ1-2, with 7 bases aligning to TRBD1. CDR3 size: 13 residues. CDR1 is SGHKS, CDR2 YYEKEE, per germline (reference sequence). After removal of 4 bases from V and 3 bases from J, the junction contained 3 bases not matched to a gene.

V and J are TRBV19 and TRBJ2-2; D is tentatively TRBD1 or TRBD2 (5 bases each). CDR1 is LNHDA, CDR2 SQIVND, per germline (reference sequence). V was cut by 6 bases and J by 4 bases, with 9 bases left in between. The CDR3 spans 13 residues. The CDR3 DNA is TGTGCCAGTAGGGGGGTTGGCACCGGGGAGCTGTTTTTT. Translation gives CASRGVGTGELFF.

The rearrangement joins TRBV6-5 to TRBJ1-6, with 8 bases identical to TRBD1. The CDR3 totals 13 residues. CDR1 MNHEY and CDR2 SVGAGI come from the germline V gene. Trimming took 8 bases from V and 10 from J; bases not matched to a gene: 7. CDR3 DNA sequence: TGTGCCAGCGGACGGACAGGGCAATCACCCCTCCACTTT. It codes for CASGRTGQSPLHF.

V is TRBV5-1 and J is TRBJ2-5; D possibly corresponds to TRBD2 (6 bases). CDR1 SGHRS and CDR2 YFSETQ come from the germline V gene. The V end was cut by 5 bases, the J end by 5 bases, with 13 bases between. The CDR3 length is 13 residues. The CDR3, as DNA: TGCGCCAGCAGGCTCGGGGGAGCGGAGACCCAGTACTTC. This translates into CASRLGGAETQYF.

V gene TRBV12-5 combines with J gene TRBJ2-7, with D unresolved. V lost 1 base and J lost 1, with 14 bases in between. The CDR3 length is 16 residues. Per germline, CDR1 LGHNT and CDR2 FRNRAP. The CDR3 sequence is CASGLELHTHSYEQYF. CDR3 nucleotides: TGTGCTAGTGGTTTGGAGCTGCACACACATTCCTACGAGCAGTACTTC.

The chain couples TRBV11-2 to TRBJ2-1, with TRBD1 matching 8 bases. J gave up 1 base and V 3 bases, and 2 bases lay outside the gene matches. The CDR3 loop spans 15 amino acids. Germline V gives CDR1 SGHAT, CDR2 FQNNGV. This CDR3 is CASSLNRGSYNEQFF. CDR3 nucleotides: TGTGCCAGCAGCTTGAACAGGGGGTCCTACAATGAGCAGTTCTTC.

The chain is built from TRBV5-1 and TRBJ2-1; D unclear. The germline V and J ends were trimmed by 0 bases and 2 bases, with 9 bases remaining between them. The CDR3 is 15 amino acids. CDR1 and CDR2 (germline): SGHRS, YFSETQ. The CDR3 nucleotides are TGCGCCAGCAGCTTGGTCCAGAACACCTACAATGAGCAGTTCTTC. This gives the protein CASSLVQNTYNEQFF.

The chain links TRBV5-1 to TRBJ1-1, with 9 bases that match TRBD1. This CDR3 spans 15 amino acids. V gave up 4 bases and J gave up 0 bases; unmatched junction bases: 4. Germline lookup yields CDR1 SGHRS and CDR2 YFSETQ. The CDR3 protein is CASSTGTGLNTEAFF. CDR3 nucleotide sequence: TGCGCCAGCAGCACCGGGACAGGGTTGAACACTGAAGCTTTCTTT.

This chain connects TRBV18 to TRBJ1-4; D possibly corresponds to TRBD1 (5 bases). V was clipped by 3 bases and J by 6 bases, with 17 bases between them. This CDR3 spans 16 amino acids. Germline loops: CDR1 KGHSH, CDR2 LQKENI. CDR3: CASSPQGPMVDEKLFF. DNA for the CDR3: TGTGCCAGCTCACCCCAGGGCCCCATGGTGGATGAAAAACTGTTTTTT.

The chain is built from TRBV1 and TRBJ1-1; the table's D call of TRBD1 was not tested on the DNA. TRBV1 is annotated as a pseudogene. The CDR3 is made up of 16 amino acids. CDR3 amino acids: CTSSQDVEDREAEAFF. CDR3 coding DNA: TGCACCAGCAGCCAAGACGTAGAGGACAGGGAGGCTGAAGCTTTCTTT.

The chain has TRBV6-6 and TRBJ1-1; the D is unclear. The CDR3 consists of 11 residues. Germline V gene lookup returns CDR1 MNHNY and CDR2 SVGAGI (reference sequence). Between the trimmed V and J ends, which lost 2 bases and 5 bases, there was a span of 3 bases. The CDR3 reads CASSYVTEAFF. The CDR3 DNA reads TGTGCCAGCAGTTACGTAACTGAAGCTTTCTTT.

This chain uses TRBV4-2 with TRBJ2-3; 10 bases match TRBD2. Germline lookup yields CDR1 LGHNA and CDR2 YNFKEQ. Losses at the gene ends were 0 bases for V and 6 bases for J; bases not matched to a gene: 6. The CDR3 is 16 amino acids. This chain's CDR3 is CASSQETAGGGDTQYF. CDR3 coding DNA: TGTGCCAGCAGCCAAGAAACAGCGGGAGGGGGGGATACGCAGTATTTT.